This entry concerns a single TCR beta chain. Its antigen is not identified. The donors were members of the validation cohort, which comprised under 150 subjects and was separate from the first cohort of 666 subjects. The data belong to a study of cytomegalovirus exposure and HLA in healthy donors. Whole-study findings and limits: In the 95 to 150 validation repertoires, about 94% of cluster scores exceeded 0, per a later analysis. Listed as cytomegalovirus-associated were 164 TCR beta chains.

There are 13 residues in the CDR3. V gave up 5 bases and J gave up 7 bases; unmatched junction bases: 6. Germline V gives CDR1 SQVTM, CDR2 ANQGSEA. Some clones are missing from TCRdb's copy, which holds only in-frame ones; the method was immunoSEQ multiplex PCR. Of 86,000 or so clones in the sample, about 95% were seen once. Specimen: PBMCs. The chain combines TRBV29-1 with TRBJ1-3; 9 bases map to TRBD1. The clonotype originates from a young man in good health and CMV-seropositive. As DNA, the CDR3 is TGCAGCGTTCTTACAGGGGGCGAGAACACCATATATTTT. Protein sequence: CSVLTGGENTIYF.